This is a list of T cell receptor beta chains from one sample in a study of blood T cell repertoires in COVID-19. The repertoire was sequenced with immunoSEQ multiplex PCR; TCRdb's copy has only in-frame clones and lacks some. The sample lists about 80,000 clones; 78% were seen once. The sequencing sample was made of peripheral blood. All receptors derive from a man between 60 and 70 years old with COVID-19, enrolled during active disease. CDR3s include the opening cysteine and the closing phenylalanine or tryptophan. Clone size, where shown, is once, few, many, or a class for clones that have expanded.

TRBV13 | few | CASSLQGTNEKLFF
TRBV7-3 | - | CANSLSLTGMAFF
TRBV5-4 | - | CASSQDRGSYEQYF
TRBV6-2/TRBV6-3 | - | CASIPTGTNTEAFF
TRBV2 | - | CASTRSRGEETQYF
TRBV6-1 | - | CASSEGIGSNQPQHF
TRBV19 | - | CASRKRSMNTEAFF
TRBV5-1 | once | CASSLSRRGTGELFF
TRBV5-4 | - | CASSLVGRGDSYEQYF
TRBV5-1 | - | CASSFSRGREPLHF
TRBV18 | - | CASSPPKEVETQYF
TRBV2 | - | CASMRGTETQYF
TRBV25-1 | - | CASSEEGTGAFFYGYTF
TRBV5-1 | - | CASSLPTGAGYEQYF
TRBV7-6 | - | CASSLARGGSGLTYEQYF
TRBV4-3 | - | CASSPAPSGRTDTQYF
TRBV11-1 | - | CASSPRGPQETQYF